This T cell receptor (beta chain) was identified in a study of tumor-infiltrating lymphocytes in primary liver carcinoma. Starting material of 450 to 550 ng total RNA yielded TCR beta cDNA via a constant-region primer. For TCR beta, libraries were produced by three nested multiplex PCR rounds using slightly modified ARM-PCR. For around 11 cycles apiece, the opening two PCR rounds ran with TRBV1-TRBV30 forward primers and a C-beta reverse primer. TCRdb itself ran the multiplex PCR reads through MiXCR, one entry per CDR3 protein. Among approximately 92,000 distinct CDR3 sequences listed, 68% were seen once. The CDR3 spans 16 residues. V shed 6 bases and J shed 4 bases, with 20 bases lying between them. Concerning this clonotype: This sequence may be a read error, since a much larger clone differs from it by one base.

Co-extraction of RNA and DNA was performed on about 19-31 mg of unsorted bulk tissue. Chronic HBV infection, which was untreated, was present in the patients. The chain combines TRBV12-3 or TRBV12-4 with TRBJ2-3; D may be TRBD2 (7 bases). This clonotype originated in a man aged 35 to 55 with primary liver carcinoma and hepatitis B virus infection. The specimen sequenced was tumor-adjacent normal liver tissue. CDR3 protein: CASRVEGRGAADTQYF. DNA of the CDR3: TGTGCCAGCAGAGTAGAGGGACGGGGGGCGGCAGATACGCAGTATTTT.